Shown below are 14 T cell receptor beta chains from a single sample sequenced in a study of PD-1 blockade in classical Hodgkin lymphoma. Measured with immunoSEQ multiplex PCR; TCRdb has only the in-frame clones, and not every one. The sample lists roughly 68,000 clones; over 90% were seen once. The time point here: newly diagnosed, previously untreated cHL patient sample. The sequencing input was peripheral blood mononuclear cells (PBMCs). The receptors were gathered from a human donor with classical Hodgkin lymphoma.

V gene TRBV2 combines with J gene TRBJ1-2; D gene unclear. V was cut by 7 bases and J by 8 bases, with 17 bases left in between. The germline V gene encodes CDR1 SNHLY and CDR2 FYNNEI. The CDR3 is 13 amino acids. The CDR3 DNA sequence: TGTGCCAGCATTGACATCATTCACGCGGGCTACACCTTC. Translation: CASIDIIHAGYTF.

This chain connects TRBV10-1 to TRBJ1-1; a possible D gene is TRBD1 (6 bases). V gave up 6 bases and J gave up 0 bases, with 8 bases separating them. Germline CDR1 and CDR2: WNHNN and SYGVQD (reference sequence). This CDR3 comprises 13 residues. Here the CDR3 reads CASSTGLNTEAFF. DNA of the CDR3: TGCGCCAGCAGCACAGGGTTGAACACTGAAGCTTTCTTT.

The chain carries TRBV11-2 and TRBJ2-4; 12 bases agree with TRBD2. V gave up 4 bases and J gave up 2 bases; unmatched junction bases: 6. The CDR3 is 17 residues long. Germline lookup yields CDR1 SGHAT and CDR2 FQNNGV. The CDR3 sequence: CASSSSGLAGTKNIQYF. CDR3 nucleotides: TGTGCCAGCAGCTCCTCAGGACTAGCGGGGACCAAAAACATTCAGTACTTC.

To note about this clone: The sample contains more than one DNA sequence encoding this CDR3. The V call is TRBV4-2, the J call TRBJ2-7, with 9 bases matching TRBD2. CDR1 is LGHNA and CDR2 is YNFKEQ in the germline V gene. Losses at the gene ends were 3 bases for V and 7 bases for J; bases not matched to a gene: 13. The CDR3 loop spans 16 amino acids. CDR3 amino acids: CASSQDRGGGAKEQYF. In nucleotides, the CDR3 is TGTGCCAGCAGCCAGGACCGAGGCGGGGGGGCGAAAGAGCAGTACTTC.

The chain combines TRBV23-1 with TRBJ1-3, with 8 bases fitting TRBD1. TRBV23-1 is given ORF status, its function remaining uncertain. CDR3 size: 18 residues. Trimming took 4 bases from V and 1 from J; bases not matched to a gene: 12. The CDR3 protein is CASSRRMDRVGSGNTIYF. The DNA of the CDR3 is TGCGCCAGCAGTCGGCGCATGGACAGGGTAGGGTCTGGAAACACCATATATTTT.

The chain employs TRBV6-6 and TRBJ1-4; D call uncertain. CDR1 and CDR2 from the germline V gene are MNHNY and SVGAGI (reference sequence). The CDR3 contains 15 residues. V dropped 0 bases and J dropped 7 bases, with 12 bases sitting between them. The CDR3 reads CASSYSAGGGEKLFF. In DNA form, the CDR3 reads TGTGCCAGCAGTTACTCCGCAGGCGGAGGTGAAAAACTGTTTTTT.

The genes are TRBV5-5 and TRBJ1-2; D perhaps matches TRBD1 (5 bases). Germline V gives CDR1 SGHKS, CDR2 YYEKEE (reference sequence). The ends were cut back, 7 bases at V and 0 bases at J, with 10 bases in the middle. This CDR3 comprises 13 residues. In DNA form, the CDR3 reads TGTGCCAGCGCCACAGGTACTAACTATGGCTACACCTTC. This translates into CASATGTNYGYTF.

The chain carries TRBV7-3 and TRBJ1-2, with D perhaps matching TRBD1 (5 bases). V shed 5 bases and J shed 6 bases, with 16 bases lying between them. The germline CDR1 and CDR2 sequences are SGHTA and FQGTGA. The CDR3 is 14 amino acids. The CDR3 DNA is TGTGCCAGCAGCCGGGACCCGGTTTACGATGGCTACACCTTC. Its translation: CASSRDPVYDGYTF.

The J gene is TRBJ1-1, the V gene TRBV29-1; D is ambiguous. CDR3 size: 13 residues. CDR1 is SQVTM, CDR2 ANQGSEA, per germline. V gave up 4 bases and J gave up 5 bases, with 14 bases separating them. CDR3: CSVGLRQETEAFF. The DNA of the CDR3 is TGCAGCGTTGGACTGAGGCAGGAGACTGAAGCTTTCTTT.

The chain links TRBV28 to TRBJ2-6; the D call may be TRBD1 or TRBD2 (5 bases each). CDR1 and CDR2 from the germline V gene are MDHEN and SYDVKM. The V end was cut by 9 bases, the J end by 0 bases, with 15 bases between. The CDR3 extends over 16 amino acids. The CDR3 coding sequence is TGTGCCAGTAGAAAGGCAGGGACCTCTGGGGCCAACGTCCTGACTTTC. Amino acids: CASRKAGTSGANVLTF.

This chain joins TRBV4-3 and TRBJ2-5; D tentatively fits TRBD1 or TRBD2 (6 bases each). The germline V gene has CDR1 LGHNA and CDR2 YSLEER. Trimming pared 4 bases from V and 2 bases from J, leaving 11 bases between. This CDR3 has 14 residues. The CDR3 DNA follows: TGCGCCAGCAGCCCCCGGGGGCCTCAAGAGACCCAGTACTTC. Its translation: CASSPRGPQETQYF.

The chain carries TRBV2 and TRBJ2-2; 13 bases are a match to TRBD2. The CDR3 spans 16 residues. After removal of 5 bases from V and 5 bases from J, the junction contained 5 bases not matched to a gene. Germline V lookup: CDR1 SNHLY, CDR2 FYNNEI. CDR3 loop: CASSTSGGATTGELFF. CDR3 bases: TGTGCCAGCAGTACTAGCGGGGGGGCCACAACCGGGGAGCTGTTTTTT.

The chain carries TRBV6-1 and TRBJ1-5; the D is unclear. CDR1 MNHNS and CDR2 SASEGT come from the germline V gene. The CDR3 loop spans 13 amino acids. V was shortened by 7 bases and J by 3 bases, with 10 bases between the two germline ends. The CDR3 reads CASIGAINQPQHF. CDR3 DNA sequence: TGTGCCAGCATAGGCGCCATCAATCAGCCCCAGCATTTT.

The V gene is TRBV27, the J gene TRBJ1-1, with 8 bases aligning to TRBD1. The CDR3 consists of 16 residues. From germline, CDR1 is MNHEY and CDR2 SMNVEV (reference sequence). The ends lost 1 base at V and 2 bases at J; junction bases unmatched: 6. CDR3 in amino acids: CASSLFQGAINTEAFF. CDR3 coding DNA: TGTGCCAGCAGTTTATTTCAGGGGGCGATTAACACTGAAGCTTTCTTT.